These 10 T cell receptor beta chains were all obtained from the same sample, sequenced in a study of blood T cell repertoires in COVID-19. Some clones are missing from TCRdb's copy, which holds only in-frame ones; the method was immunoSEQ multiplex PCR. This table holds a few hundred thousand clones, roughly 90% found once. Material: peripheral blood. The receptors were gathered from a woman in her twenties or thirties with COVID-19, enrolled during active disease.

V and J are TRBV11-3 and TRBJ2-5; 9 nucleotides align to TRBD1. The CDR3 covers 14 residues. Germline CDR1 reads SGHNT; CDR2 reads YENEEA. Losses at the gene ends were 5 bases for V and 7 bases for J; bases not matched to a gene: 8. The CDR3 DNA is TGTGCCAGCAGCCCAGGGACAGGGCGAGGGACCCAGTACTTC. It translates to CASSPGTGRGTQYF.

The DNA for the CDR3 is TGTGCCAGCAGGACAGGGGCAACCACCGGGGAGCTGTTTTTT. It is translated as CASRTGATTGELFF. The chain carries TRBV6-5 and TRBJ2-2; 8 bases fit TRBD1. The CDR3 length is 14 residues. The germline V gene has CDR1 MNHEY and CDR2 SVGAGI. Trimming took 6 bases from V and 4 from J; bases not matched to a gene: 4.

The chain carries TRBV4-2 and TRBJ1-3; TRBD1 is a possible D gene (6 bases). Between the trimmed V and J ends, which lost 1 base and 0 bases, there was a span of 13 bases. Germline V lookup: CDR1 LGHNA, CDR2 YNFKEQ. The CDR3 is 17 residues long. CDR3 DNA: TGTGCCAGCAGCCAAGGTTGGAGACAGGACTCTGGAAACACCATATATTTT. As protein: CASSQGWRQDSGNTIYF.

The V call is TRBV2, the J call TRBJ1-4; no clear D gene. V lost 6 bases and J lost 7, with 6 bases in between. The CDR3 covers 11 residues. Per the germline V gene, CDR1 is SNHLY and CDR2 is FYNNEI. CDR3 nucleotide sequence: TGTGCCAGCAGCAGTGGTGAAAAACTGTTTTTT. Residues: CASSSGEKLFF.

The CDR3 region is CASSQGQGEAFF. In nucleotides, the CDR3 is TGCGCCAGCAGCCAAGGACAGGGGGAAGCTTTCTTT. V gene TRBV4-3 combines with J gene TRBJ1-1; 8 nucleotides align to TRBD1. V was clipped by 1 base and J by 8 bases; unmatched bases: 0. The V gene's germline CDR1 is LGHNA and CDR2 YSLEER. This CDR3 has 12 residues.

This chain uses TRBV11-2 with TRBJ1-6; TRBD1 matches at 10 bases. Germline assignment: CDR1 SGHAT and CDR2 FQNNGV. The CDR3 is made up of 16 amino acids. V trimming: 5 bases; J trimming: 9 bases; junction bases outside the gene matches: 10. CDR3: CASSRSGTGASSPLHF. The CDR3 DNA reads TGTGCCAGCAGCAGATCAGGGACAGGGGCAAGTTCACCCCTCCACTTT.

This chain uses TRBV10-3 with TRBJ2-7; maybe TRBD2 (5 bases). The CDR3 has 13 residues. Trimming took off 6 bases at V and 3 bases at J, with 12 bases between the two ends. The germline V gene encodes CDR1 ENHRY and CDR2 SYGVKD. This CDR3 reads CAISSLGNYEQYF. As DNA, the CDR3 is TGTGCCATCAGCAGCCTCGGGAACTACGAGCAGTACTTC.

V gene TRBV7-2 combines with J gene TRBJ2-1; tentatively, D is TRBD2 (5 bases). Germline assignment: CDR1 SGHTA and CDR2 FQGNSA. The CDR3 covers 17 residues. The germline V and J ends were trimmed by 3 bases and 4 bases, with 19 bases remaining between them. As DNA, the CDR3 is TGTGCCAGCAGCTTTTCCGACTCATTTGAGGGATACAATGAGCAGTTCTTC. It yields the protein CASSFSDSFEGYNEQFF.

This clone has just one count. The rearrangement joins TRBV18 to TRBJ2-1; 14 bases are shared with TRBD2. Germline lookup yields CDR1 KGHSH and CDR2 LQKENI. The CDR3 runs 15 residues. Losses at the gene ends were 1 base for V and 9 bases for J; bases not matched to a gene: 2. DNA of the CDR3: TGTGCCAGCTCACCACGACTAGCGGGGGGGCCTGAGCAGTTCTTC. Translation: CASSPRLAGGPEQFF.

V usage is TRBV3-1 (or the pseudogene TRBV3-2) and J usage is TRBJ2-7; 7 nucleotides agree with TRBD1. The germline V gene has CDR1 LGHDT and CDR2 YNNKEL (reference sequence). Unmatched junction bases numbered 0, after V lost 1 base and J lost 0 bases. The CDR3 is made up of 14 amino acids. The CDR3 DNA reads TGTGCCAGCAGCCAAGGGGACAGCTCCTACGAGCAGTACGTC. Residues: CASSQGDSSYEQYV.